This T cell receptor (beta chain) was profiled in a study of CD8+CD57+ T cells in acquired aplastic anemia. This clonotype was counted at least ten times. Genomic DNA, the template, was used for profiling of the TCR beta VDJ and CDR3. TCRdb reprocessed the reads with MiXCR, giving one entry per CDR3 protein. This sample has under 350,000 distinct CDR3 sequences, with under 60% found just once. CD8+CD57+ cell expansion had been shown by flow cytometry in patients chosen for sequencing. Material: sorted CD4+, CD8+, or CD8+CD57+ T cells (not recorded which) from PBMCs. This TCR was recovered from a human donor with aplastic anemia.

CDR3 DNA sequence: TGTGCCAGCAGGCCGGGACAGGGAGGCTACACCTTC. Translated: CASRPGQGGYTF. This chain uses TRBV2 with TRBJ1-2; TRBD1 matches 9 bases. The CDR3 spans 12 residues. The V gene end was trimmed by 6 bases and the J gene end by 8 bases; junction bases not matched to a gene: 4. CDR1 and CDR2 from the germline V gene are SNHLY and FYNNEI.